This T cell receptor beta chain was sequenced during a study of blood T cells in healthy people across ages. This CDR3 is 13 amino acids long. The germline CDR1 and CDR2 sequences are SQVTM and ANQGSEA. J lost 3 bases, V lost 5 bases, and 5 bases had no gene match. A J-beta primer mix and a sample-barcoded 5' primer were used in a second PCR of about 6 to 12 cycles. From the 5' RACE reads, TCRdb called clonotypes with MiXCR, one entry per CDR3 protein. The table has 650,000 to 1,000,000 distinct CDR3 sequences, about 37% seen once. This TCR derives from a man aged 18 to 29 in good health. Sequencing used blood. The chain has TRBV29-1 and TRBJ1-2, with TRBD1 matching 8 bases. The CDR3 coding sequence is TGCAGCGTTACCCAACAGGGGGACTATGGCTACACCTTC. Translated: CSVTQQGDYGYTF.